This TCR beta chain appears in the sequencing data of a study of cytomegalovirus exposure and HLA in healthy donors. This CDR3 region has 13 residues. The junction had 4 bases not matched to a gene; V was cut back by 3 bases and J by 8 bases. CDR1 and CDR2 from the germline V gene are SGHDN and FVKESK. The method was immunoSEQ multiplex PCR; TCRdb's version includes in-frame clones alone and lacks a portion of them. The table records some 110,000 clones, roughly 82% of them present only once. The chain employs TRBV14 and TRBJ2-4, with 7 bases aligning to TRBD1. Sequencing used PBMCs. This receptor was identified in a man between 18 and 29 years old in good health and CMV-seronegative. The chain's CDR3 is CASSQLTGDIQYF. CDR3 sequence (DNA): TGTGCCAGCAGCCAGCTAACAGGGGACATTCAGTACTTC.